The clone carrying this TCR beta chain was recorded many times. What it binds is unknown. These data are taken from a study of Graves' ophthalmopathy and Graves' hyperthyroidism. Points from the study as a whole: The 13-signature model separated ophthalmopathy from stable hyperthyroidism at 85% to 90% sensitivity and almost 83% specificity.

As the template, RNA transcripts were used to amplify TCR beta CDR3 regions. First-round RT-PCR used HTBI primers; second-round multiplex PCR followed. TCRdb re-called the multiplex PCR reads through MiXCR, storing one row per CDR3 protein. This repertoire shows about 240,000 distinct CDR3 sequences, approximately 42% found once; its top ten account for less than 50%. Germline-derived CDR1 and CDR2 are LNHDA and SQIVND (reference sequence). This CDR3 has 15 residues. V lost 5 bases to trimming and J lost 5 bases; unmatched junction nucleotides: 9. Orbital computed tomography, thyroid ultrasound, TRAb, serum thyroxine and clinical symptoms formed the basis of diagnosis.

The receptor's source is an adult man with Graves' ophthalmopathy. The sample consisted of peripheral blood. V usage is TRBV19 and J usage is TRBJ1-5, with 7 positions matching TRBD1. CDR3 DNA: TGTGCCAGTAGTCTCCCGACAGGGCGATATCAGCCCCAGCATTTT. Encoded protein: CASSLPTGRYQPQHF.